This T cell receptor beta chain was observed in a study of early T cells in non-severe SARS-CoV-2 infection (dated by TCRdb to about 2021). Notes on the research overall: Because TCR sequencing relied on bulk RNA taken from unsorted whole blood, pairing of alpha and beta chains was not possible.

The study was a case-control design nested within a healthcare worker cohort in London, UK, with weekly nasopharyngeal swab PCR tests and blood sampling. Between 23 and 31 March 2020, the week of the UK lockdown, healthcare workers were enrolled and then followed up weekly for as long as 16 weeks. This clonotype has ten or more counts. Its binding antigen is unknown. Base qualities were left out, and no much larger clone turns up one base away. Based on the germline V gene, the CDR1 and CDR2 sequences are SGHRS and YFSETQ. V loses 4 bases of germline sequence and J loses 7 bases, and the interval between the two ends is 11 bases. Its CDR3 holds 13 amino acids, cysteine through phenylalanine. The only DNA kept is the CDR3, 39 bases in frame from the first base. Results and caveats for the whole study, not just this receptor: VDJdb matching was skewed toward anti-spike CD8 responses and likely underestimated virus-specific expansions, missing private and CD4 specificities.

To prepare the library, 5' RACE was applied. Sequencer: NextSeq 500. In the TCR library protocol, unique molecular identifiers were attached to individual cDNA molecules to correct for PCR bias and sequencing error. Both TCR alpha and beta chains were sequenced, and tight co-correlation was observed between alpha and beta sequence abundances in each sample. As for the authors' bioinformatics: Decombinator V4 was used to perform V gene, J gene and CDR3 annotation of TCR sequences. TCRs were defined as expanded if a significant change between any two time points was detected under a Poisson model with p below 0.0001. TCR abundances were normalised to the total number of TCRs sequenced per sample and expressed as counts per million. MAIT TCRs were defined by TRAV1-2 paired with TRAJ12, TRAJ20 or TRAJ33, and iNKT TCRs by TRAV10 paired with TRAJ18. VDJdb, accessed 1 November 2021, was searched for CMV, EBV and SARS-CoV-2 annotated TCRs, excluding TCRs annotated for multiple antigens. TCRdb reworked the public reads: Q25 trimming with fastp, MiXCR clone assembly, productive beta chains retained. One record per CDR3 amino acid sequence lists the most common genes and DNA. In this record, the V and J calls reflect TCRdb's handling and not the investigators' own analysis. The sample has tens of thousands of distinct CDR3 sequences on record, approximately 6.1% of them singletons. Roughly 4.8% of the sample goes to the ten largest clones.

The chain couples TRBV5-1 to TRBJ2-2; TRBD2 is perhaps the D gene, given 6 matching bases. The TCR comes from an adult who was a healthcare worker with PCR-confirmed SARS-CoV-2 infection or an uninfected control (not recorded which). The sample comprised whole blood. The DNA reads as follows: TGCGCCAGCAGCCTACATAGCGGCGGGGAGCTGTTTTTT. Its coded protein is CASSLHSGGELFF.